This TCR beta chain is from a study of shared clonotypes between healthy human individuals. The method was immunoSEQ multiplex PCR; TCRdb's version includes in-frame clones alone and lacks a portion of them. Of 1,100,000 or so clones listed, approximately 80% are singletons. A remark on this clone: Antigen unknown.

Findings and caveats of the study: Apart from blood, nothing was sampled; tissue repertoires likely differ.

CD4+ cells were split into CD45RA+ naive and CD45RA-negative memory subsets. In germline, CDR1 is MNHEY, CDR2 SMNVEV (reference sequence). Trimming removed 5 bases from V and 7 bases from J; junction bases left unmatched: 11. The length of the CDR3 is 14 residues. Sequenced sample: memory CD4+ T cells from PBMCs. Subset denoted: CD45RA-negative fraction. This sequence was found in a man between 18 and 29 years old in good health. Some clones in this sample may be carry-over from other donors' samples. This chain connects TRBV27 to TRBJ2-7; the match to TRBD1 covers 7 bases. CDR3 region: CASSKPGQPWEQYF. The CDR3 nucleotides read TGTGCCAGCAGTAAACCGGGACAGCCTTGGGAGCAGTACTTC.